This entry is about one T cell receptor (beta chain). The specificity of this receptor is unknown. No base-level quality is on record; no much larger clone is a single base apart. Using the deep immunoSEQ assay, TCR CDR3 regions were amplified from genomic DNA by multiplex PCR. For each cell subset, the extracted genomic DNA was distributed evenly across all wells of several immunoSEQ 96-well plates, and each plate served as one replicate. For sorted subsets, about 200 ng genomic DNA, equal to 30,000 or so T cell genomes, was loaded into each replicate PCR. Purified libraries were quantified with a Qubit 3.0 fluorometer, sized on a Bioanalyzer 2100, and re-quantified with the KAPA Library Quantification kit. Every immunoSEQ 96-well plate was sequenced on a separate single-read 150-cycle Illumina NextSeq 550 flow cell. Concerning the study's data processing: Because the immunoSEQ output held only junctional sequences and lacked quality scores, the filtering could not match the filtering applied to full-length reads. Sequences were annotated with PyIR, a Python wrapper for IgBLAST v1.9, using IMGT germline references to assign V/J genes and CDR3. Reads with weak V/J assignments (E-value above 1e-6), missing CDR3, stop codons, out-of-frame junctions, or ambiguous translated residues were removed. V3J clonotypes were defined as sequences sharing an identical inferred V gene, J gene, and CDR3 amino acid sequence. To compute the percentage overlap between repertoires, the number of shared unique clonotypes was divided by the size of the smaller repertoire. RTK rarefaction, the Chao1 estimator, and Recon v2.1 estimates of unobserved clonotypes were used to assess repertoire richness. Generation probabilities for all TCRbeta clonotypes obtained by the gDNA method from several donors were computed using OLGA. The table comes from immuneACCESS by way of TCRdb, which keeps in-frame sequences with V and J called. Part of the clones is missing from these tables; in studies checked, under half for an unresolved V gene and the rest for unknown reasons. V, J and clone size reflect that table, while D and trimming were determined from the DNA. This sample gives approximately 700,000 clones in total; less than 80% of them show up just once. Around 1.8% of the sample is taken by the ten largest.

The donors were healthy, HIV-negative adults with no recently reported acute infections or vaccinations. Every donor was a Caucasian adult residing in Nashville, Tennessee, USA. Magnetic negative selection was used to enrich CD4+ T cells, after which naive cells were positively selected on CD45RA and the negative fraction became the memory subset. After blood collection by leukapheresis, PBMCs were isolated using Ficoll-Histopaque density gradient centrifugation and then cryopreserved in the vapor phase of liquid nitrogen. Purity and quantity of every magnetically sorted T cell population were checked by analytical flow cytometry. From each sorted fraction, genomic DNA was isolated and quantified by UV absorbance on a Nanodrop 2000c. This specimen belongs to a study of shared clonotypes between healthy human individuals (dated by TCRdb to 2018 to 2020). For context, the study as a whole: Three men and a couple of women, aged 18 to 49 years, made up the cohort. For each donor, CD4 naive and CD4 memory were each given three plates, CD8 naive was given two plates, and CD8 memory was given one plate. To increase sequencing depth and limit assay-specific biases, different laboratories used diverse techniques to prepare libraries and sequence TCR repertoires. Per donor, leukapheresis produced somewhere between about 0.94 and 8.9 billion PBMCs. To estimate repertoire size and how much clonotypes are shared between individuals, the study performed deep sequencing of blood TCR repertoires from a handful of healthy adults.

Beyond this particular receptor, the publication reports: Naive subsets generally had larger estimated clonotype richness than memory subsets. Even with the large sequencing depth, rarefaction of the sorted-subset datasets indicated that sequencing was incomplete. Compared with non-shared clonotypes, the clonotypes found in all four sorted-subset donors had higher generation probabilities. Based on pairwise subsampling, the degree of clonotype sharing among donors was expected to be affected by sequencing depth. Sampling was restricted to blood, and TCR repertoires in tissues likely differ from the TCR repertoires found in blood. Across several donors, approximately 4.9% of naive CD4, approximately 3.6% of naive CD8, 2.3% of memory CD4, and about 0.4% of memory CD8 clonotypes were shared. Because the study included only a small number of donors, the genetic and exposure-history diversity represented was limited.

CDR1 and CDR2 (SEHNR, FQNEAQ) derive from the germline V gene (reference sequence). Taken from cysteine to phenylalanine, the CDR3 has 12 residues. Of the read, only the CDR3 DNA is kept; its 36 bases are in frame from base 1. Trimming removed 6 bases from V and 4 bases from J, leaving 10 bases between the germline ends. The receptor chain draws on TRBV7-9 and TRBJ2-7, with a weak D call of TRBD2 (5 bases match). The TCR was taken from a young woman in good health. Source material: memory CD4+ T cells sorted from blood. The cell subset or site tag for this specimen amounts to: CD45RA-negative fraction. The DNA sequence is TGTGCCAGCAGTATGGCGGGTTACGAGCAGTACTTC. This encodes CASSMAGYEQYF.